The rows below give T cell receptor beta chains drawn from one sample of a study of Ad26.COV2.S vaccination and SARS-CoV-2 variants. Assay used: immunoSEQ multiplex PCR; TCRdb lists only in-frame clones, some missing. The sample yields 440,000 or so clones, over 80% seen once. The source material was peripheral blood, sampled in a trial of Ad26.COV2.S vaccine versus placebo. The receptor source for this set is a person aged 18-60 years who received the Ad26.COV2.S COVID-19 vaccine or a placebo. Both conserved end residues are part of each CDR3. Each record gives: D gene, J gene, clone size, V gene, CDR3 protein, CDR3 DNA. D genes are given only for firm matches. A row's size may be missing; if present it is once, few, many or a size class.

TRBD1,TRBJ1-1,.,TRBV6-2/TRBV6-3,CASSTTGSTEAFF,TGTGCCAGCAGTACGACAGGGAGCACTGAAGCTTTCTTT
.,TRBJ2-7,.,TRBV7-6,CASSLRAAHEQYF,TGTGCCAGCAGCTTACGAGCAGCCCACGAGCAGTACTTC
.,TRBJ1-4,.,TRBV7-2,CASSVFPGNNNEKLFF,TGTGCCAGCAGCGTTTTCCCAGGGAATAATAATGAAAAACTGTTTTTT
.,TRBJ1-2,.,TRBV27,CASSTRRGYNGYTF,TGTGCCAGCAGTACCCGAAGGGGGTATAATGGCTACACCTTC
.,TRBJ2-2,.,TRBV15,CATSKDTGELFF,TGTGCCACCAGCAAAGACACCGGGGAGCTGTTTTTT
TRBD1,TRBJ2-7,.,TRBV9,CASSVRPGQLYEQYF,TGTGCCAGCAGCGTACGGCCGGGACAGCTATACGAGCAGTACTTC
.,TRBJ1-6,.,TRBV7-2,CASSSPTIAGSPLHF,TGTGCCAGCAGCTCCCCGACGATAGCAGGCTCACCCCTCCACTTT
.,TRBJ2-3,.,TRBV27,CASSAPTGTSSTDTQYF,TGTGCCAGCAGTGCTCCTACCGGGACGAGTAGCACAGATACGCAGTATTTT
.,TRBJ1-1,.,TRBV19,CASSIGGSEAFF,TGTGCCAGTAGTATAGGGGGCTCTGAAGCTTTCTTT
TRBD2,TRBJ2-7,.,TRBV13,CASSLKPGLAGSYEQYF,TGTGCCAGCAGCTTAAAACCCGGACTAGCGGGATCCTACGAGCAGTACTTC
.,TRBJ1-3,.,TRBV12-5,CASGLDLRYHSGNTIYF,TGTGCTAGTGGTTTGGATCTTCGATACCACTCTGGAAACACCATATATTTT
TRBD2,TRBJ2-3,few,TRBV28,CASSPNWWGGTDTQYF,TGTGCCAGCAGTCCCAACTGGTGGGGGGGAACAGATACGCAGTATTTT
TRBD2,TRBJ2-3,.,TRBV6-1,CASSEALPLAGFLDTQYF,TGTGCCAGCAGTGAAGCGCTTCCCCTAGCGGGGTTCTTAGATACGCAGTATTTT
TRBD1,TRBJ2-7,once,TRBV10-3,CAISESRVGGTGAYEQYF,TGTGCCATCAGTGAGTCGAGGGTCGGTGGGACAGGTGCCTACGAGCAGTACTTC
TRBD1,TRBJ1-1,.,TRBV18,CASSPRQGTNTEAFF,TGTGCCAGCTCACCGAGACAGGGGACGAACACTGAAGCTTTCTTT
TRBD2,TRBJ2-1,.,TRBV5-6,CASSLLRGGYNEQFF,TGTGCCAGCAGCTTGTTGCGGGGGGGATACAATGAGCAGTTCTTC
.,TRBJ2-2,.,TRBV5-1,CASSLAGDIGELFF,TGCGCCAGCAGCTTAGCAGGGGACATCGGGGAGCTGTTTTTT
.,TRBJ2-2,few,TRBV19,CASSTPGTKSNTGELFF,TGTGCCAGTAGTACCCCAGGGACAAAATCGAACACCGGGGAGCTGTTTTTT
.,TRBJ1-2,.,TRBV6-2/TRBV6-3,CASSYLGYSGYTF,TGTGCCAGCAGTTACTTAGGGTACAGCGGCTACACCTTC
.,TRBJ1-2,.,TRBV18,CASSATSPTNYGYTF,TGTGCCAGCTCAGCAACATCACCCACTAACTATGGCTACACCTTC
TRBD2,TRBJ2-1,.,TRBV19,CASRRSLAGYYNEQFF,TGTGCCAGTAGAAGATCGCTAGCGGGGTACTACAATGAGCAGTTCTTC
TRBD1,TRBJ2-7,once,TRBV5-3,CARSRDSRFSYEQYF,TGTGCCAGAAGCCGGGACAGCCGATTCTCCTACGAGCAGTACTTC
.,TRBJ1-1,.,TRBV5-8,CASRAIQGAFF,TGTGCCAGCAGGGCCATTCAGGGAGCTTTCTTT